This T cell receptor beta chain was captured in a study of blood T cell repertoires in COVID-19 (dated by TCRdb to 2018 to 2020). A note on the overall study: Collaborator samples came from the United States, Italy and Spain and covered acute and convalescent phases of COVID-19. The prospective study material was composed of cDNA or gDNA derived from T cells, B-cell-depleted T cells, or PBMCs. The samples were drawn from two sources: the first 160 participants of the ongoing ImmuneRACE study, and 1,200 or so subjects contributed by 6 global collaborators. Deeply sampled blood TCRbeta repertoires from subjects exposed to, actively infected with, or recovered from COVID-19 were included in the dataset. Where HLA class I and class II types were available, the types were taken from metadata supplied by the sample provider, not from assay-based typing. Sample metadata almost always included a de-identified subject ID, COVID-19 status, age in years and sex. The repertoires were made available in a free public database intended to serve as a resource for research on the immune response to SARS-CoV-2.

Comments on this clone: This clone's antigen is unknown. Per-base quality was not reported, and no clone a single base away is much larger than it.

V is trimmed back by 8 bases and J by 6 bases, and the junction contains 5 bases that no gene match accounts for. According to the germline V gene (reference sequence), CDR1 reads LNHDA and CDR2 reads SQIVND. There are 13 amino acids in the CDR3, from cysteine to phenylalanine inclusive. Only CDR3 DNA remains: 39 bases, in frame from the first base. TCRbeta CDR3 regions were amplified from genomic DNA by means of the immunoSEQ Assay, a bias-controlled multiplex PCR. From the authors' description of their analysis: Nucleated cell counts per sample were estimated from amplification of reference gene primers within the assay. To quantify the absolute abundance of each unique TCRbeta CDR3 rearrangement, sequence reads were collapsed and filtered. For each sample, productive Simpson clonality was calculated by taking the square root of Simpson's diversity index across productive rearrangements. In TCRdb, the immuneACCESS table is reduced to in-frame sequences with V and J assigned. These tables do not hold every clone; where another copy was compared, an unresolved V gene accounts for under half, and the others remain unexplained. For V, J and clone size, that table is used; D and trimming come from the DNA. The sample records 250,000 to 350,000 clones, around nine tenths of which are singletons. The top ten hold just under 0.95% of the sample.

A second Seattle source provided samples from volunteer blood donors who had recovered from COVID-19. Each collaborating institution followed its own protocols to collect whole blood in K2EDTA tubes. Collaborator samples were shipped for TCRbeta analysis as frozen whole blood, isolated PBMCs, or DNA extracted from either sample type. What the research found in general, with its limitations: The quantity of clinical and demographic metadata differed by source and by participant and was supplied without curation.

The chain is assembled from TRBV19 and TRBJ1-4, with 8 junctional bases fitting TRBD1. The material sequenced was peripheral blood. The sequence came from a woman between 40 and 50 years old who had recovered from COVID-19. The nucleotide sequence is given as TGTGCCAGTGGAGACAGGGGCGATGAAAAACTGTTTTTT. It is translated as CASGDRGDEKLFF.